The rows below give T cell receptor beta chains drawn from one sample of a study of blood T cell repertoires in COVID-19. Generated by immunoSEQ multiplex PCR, the TCRdb table keeps only in-frame clones and is missing some. The sample holds under 400,000 clones, roughly 89% seen once. The sequencing input was peripheral blood. The source is a man between 18 and 35 years old with active or convalescent COVID-19. Both conserved end residues are part of each CDR3. The D gene is left open where the match is weak. Rows may omit the clone size; those that give it use once, few, many or a size class.

v_gene	abundance	d_gene	j_gene	CDR3nt	CDR3aa
TRBV27	NA	NA	TRBJ1-6	TGTGCCAGCAGTTGGAGGGGTTCACCCCTCCACTTT	CASSWRGSPLHF
TRBV28	NA	NA	TRBJ2-7	TGTGCCAGCAGTCCACGGTACGAGCAGTACTTC	CASSPRYEQYF
TRBV28	medium-sized	TRBD2	TRBJ2-5	TGTGCCAGCAGGATTGGTAGCGGGAGCCGGGAGACCCAGTACTTC	CASRIGSGSRETQYF
TRBV2	NA	NA	TRBJ1-1	TGTGCCAGCAGTGGTACAGTGAACACTGAAGCTTTCTTT	CASSGTVNTEAFF
TRBV4-1	NA	NA	TRBJ1-5	TGCGCCAGCAGCCAAGATTGGGGCCAGCCCCAGCATTTT	CASSQDWGQPQHF
TRBV12-3/TRBV12-4	NA	NA	TRBJ2-3	TGTGCCAGCTGCCCCACGGGGACAGATACGCAGTATTTT	CASCPTGTDTQYF
TRBV5-1	NA	TRBD1	TRBJ1-6	TGCGCCAGCAGCCCAGGACAGGCCTCACCCCTCCACTTT	CASSPGQASPLHF
TRBV6-2/TRBV6-3	once	NA	TRBJ1-5	TGTGCCAGCAGTTACTCGCGGGGGCGTAATCAGCCCCAGCATTTT	CASSYSRGRNQPQHF
TRBV7-2	NA	NA	TRBJ1-5	TGTGCCAGCAGCCCGTCGGGGAATCAGCCCCAGCATTTT	CASSPSGNQPQHF
TRBV3-1/TRBV3-2	NA	NA	TRBJ2-7	TGTGCCAGCCACGAAACGGGGGCCTACGAGCAGTACTTC	CASHETGAYEQYF